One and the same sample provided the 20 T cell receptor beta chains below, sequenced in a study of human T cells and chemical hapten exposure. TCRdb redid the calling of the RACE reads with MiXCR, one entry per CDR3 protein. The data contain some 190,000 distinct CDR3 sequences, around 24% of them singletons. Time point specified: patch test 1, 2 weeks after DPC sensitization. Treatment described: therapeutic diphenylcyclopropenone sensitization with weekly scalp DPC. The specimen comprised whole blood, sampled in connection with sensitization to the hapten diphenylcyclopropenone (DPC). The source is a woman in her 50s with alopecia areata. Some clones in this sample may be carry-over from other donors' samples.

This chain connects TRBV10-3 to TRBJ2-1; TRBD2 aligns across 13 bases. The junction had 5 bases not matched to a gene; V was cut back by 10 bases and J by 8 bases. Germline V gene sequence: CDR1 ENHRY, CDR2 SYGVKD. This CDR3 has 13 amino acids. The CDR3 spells CASGTSGKHEQFF. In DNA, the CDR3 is TGTGCCAGTGGGACTAGCGGGAAGCATGAGCAGTTCTTC.

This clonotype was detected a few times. The CDR3 loop is CASSTHIDYGEQFF. Written as DNA, the CDR3 is TGTGCCAGCAGCACCCATATTGACTACGGTGAGCAGTTCTTC. V and J are TRBV7-2 and TRBJ2-1; perhaps TRBD2 as D (5 bases). In germline, CDR1 is SGHTA, CDR2 FQGNSA. This CDR3 has 14 residues. V was pared by 5 bases and J by 9 bases, with 17 bases between.

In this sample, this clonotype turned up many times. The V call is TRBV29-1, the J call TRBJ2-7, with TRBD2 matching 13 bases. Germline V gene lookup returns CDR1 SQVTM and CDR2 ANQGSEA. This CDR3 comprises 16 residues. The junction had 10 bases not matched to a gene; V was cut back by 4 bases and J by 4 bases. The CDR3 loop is CSVVGGTSGKMYEQYF. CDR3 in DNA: TGCAGCGTTGTCGGGGGGACTAGCGGGAAAATGTACGAGCAGTACTTC.

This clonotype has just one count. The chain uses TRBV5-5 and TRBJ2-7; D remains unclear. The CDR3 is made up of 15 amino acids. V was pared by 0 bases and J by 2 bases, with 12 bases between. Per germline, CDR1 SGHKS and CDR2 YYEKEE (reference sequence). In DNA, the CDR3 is TGTGCCAGCAGCTTGGAAGTTGGCTCCACCTACGAGCAGTACTTC. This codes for CASSLEVGSTYEQYF.

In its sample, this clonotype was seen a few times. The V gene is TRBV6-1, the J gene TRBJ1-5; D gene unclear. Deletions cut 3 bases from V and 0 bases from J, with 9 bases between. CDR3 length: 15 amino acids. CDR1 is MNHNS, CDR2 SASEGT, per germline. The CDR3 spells CASSDGRISNQPQHF. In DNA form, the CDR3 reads TGTGCCAGCAGTGATGGGAGGATTAGCAATCAGCCCCAGCATTTT.

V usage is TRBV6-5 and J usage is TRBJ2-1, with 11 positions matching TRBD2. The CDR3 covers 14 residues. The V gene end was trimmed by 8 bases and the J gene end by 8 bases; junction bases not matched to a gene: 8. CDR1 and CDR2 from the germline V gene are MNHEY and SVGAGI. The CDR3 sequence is CASALAGVLDEQFF. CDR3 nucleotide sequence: TGTGCCAGCGCACTAGCGGGAGTGTTAGATGAGCAGTTCTTC.

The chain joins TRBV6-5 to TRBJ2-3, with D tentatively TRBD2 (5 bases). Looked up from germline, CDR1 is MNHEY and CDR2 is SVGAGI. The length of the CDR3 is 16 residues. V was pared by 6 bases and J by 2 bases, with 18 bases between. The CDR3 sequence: CASRAQGRGFTDTQYF. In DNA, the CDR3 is TGTGCCAGCAGGGCACAAGGCCGGGGATTCACAGATACGCAGTATTTT.

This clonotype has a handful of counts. The CDR3, as DNA: TGTGCCAGCAATCAACCAGGGGCCTACAATGAGCAGTTCTTC. Translating gives CASNQPGAYNEQFF. This rearrangement joins TRBV27 to TRBJ2-1, with a tentative D call TRBD1 (6 bases). This CDR3 is built from 14 residues. Between the trimmed V and J ends, which lost 7 bases and 2 bases, there was a span of 12 bases. Germline V gene sequence: CDR1 MNHEY, CDR2 SMNVEV (reference sequence).

This CDR3 is CASSQLAGGAYEQYF. The CDR3 nucleotides are TGTGCCAGCAGTCAACTAGCGGGAGGGGCCTACGAGCAGTACTTC. The rearrangement uses TRBV28 and TRBJ2-7; 13 bases line up with TRBD2. The CDR3 length is 15 residues. V trimming: 5 bases; J trimming: 2 bases; junction bases outside the gene matches: 3. CDR1 MDHEN and CDR2 SYDVKM come from the germline V gene.

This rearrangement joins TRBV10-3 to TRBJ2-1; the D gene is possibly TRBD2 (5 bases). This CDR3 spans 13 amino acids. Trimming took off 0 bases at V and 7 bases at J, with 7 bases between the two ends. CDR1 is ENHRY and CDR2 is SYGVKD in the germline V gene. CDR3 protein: CAISESGANEQFF. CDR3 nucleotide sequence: TGTGCCATCAGTGAGTCGGGAGCGAATGAGCAGTTCTTC.

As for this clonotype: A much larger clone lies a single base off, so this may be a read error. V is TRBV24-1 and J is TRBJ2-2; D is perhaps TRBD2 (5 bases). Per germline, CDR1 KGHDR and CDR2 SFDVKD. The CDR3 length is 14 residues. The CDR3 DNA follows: TGTGCCACCAGTGACTGGGAGCCCACCTGGGAGCTGTTTTTT. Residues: CATSDWEPTWELFF.

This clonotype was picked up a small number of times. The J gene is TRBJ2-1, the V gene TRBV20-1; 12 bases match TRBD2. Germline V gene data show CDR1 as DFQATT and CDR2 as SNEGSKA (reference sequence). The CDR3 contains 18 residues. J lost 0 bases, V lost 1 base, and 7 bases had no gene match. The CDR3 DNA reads TGCAGTGCTAGAGTTTTTGGACTAGCGGGACTCTCCTACAATGAGCAGTTCTTC. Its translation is CSARVFGLAGLSYNEQFF.

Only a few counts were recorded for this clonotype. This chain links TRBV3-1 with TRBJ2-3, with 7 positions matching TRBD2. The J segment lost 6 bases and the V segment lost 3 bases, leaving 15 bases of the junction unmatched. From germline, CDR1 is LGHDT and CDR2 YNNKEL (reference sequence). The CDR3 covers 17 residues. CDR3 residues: CASSHHGAGVGSDTQYF. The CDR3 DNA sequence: TGTGCCAGCAGCCATCACGGTGCGGGAGTGGGGTCGGATACGCAGTATTTT.

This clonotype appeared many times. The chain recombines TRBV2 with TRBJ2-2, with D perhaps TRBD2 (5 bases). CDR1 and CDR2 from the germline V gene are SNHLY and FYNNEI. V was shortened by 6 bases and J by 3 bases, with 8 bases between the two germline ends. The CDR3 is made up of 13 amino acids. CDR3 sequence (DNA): TGTGCCAGCAGAGACGGGGACACCGGGGAGCTGTTTTTT. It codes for CASRDGDTGELFF.

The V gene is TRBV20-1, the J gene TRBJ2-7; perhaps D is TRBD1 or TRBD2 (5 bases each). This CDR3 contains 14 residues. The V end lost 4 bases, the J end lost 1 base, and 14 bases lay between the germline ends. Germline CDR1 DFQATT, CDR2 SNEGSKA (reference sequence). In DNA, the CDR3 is TGCAGTGCTAAGGTCCCGGGACGGTCCTACGAGCAGTACTTC. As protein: CSAKVPGRSYEQYF.

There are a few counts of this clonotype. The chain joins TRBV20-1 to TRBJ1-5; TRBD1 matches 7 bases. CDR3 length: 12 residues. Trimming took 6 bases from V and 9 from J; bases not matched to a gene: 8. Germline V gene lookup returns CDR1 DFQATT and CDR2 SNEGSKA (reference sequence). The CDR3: CSAVTGERPQHF. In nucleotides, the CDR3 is TGCAGTGCGGTAACAGGGGAACGGCCCCAGCATTTT.

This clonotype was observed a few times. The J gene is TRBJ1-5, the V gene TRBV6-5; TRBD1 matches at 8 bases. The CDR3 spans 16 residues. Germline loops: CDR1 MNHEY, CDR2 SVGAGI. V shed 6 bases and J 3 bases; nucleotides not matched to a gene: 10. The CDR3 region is CASSPRQGPPNQPQHF. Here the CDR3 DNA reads TGTGCCAGCAGCCCAAGACAGGGGCCGCCCAATCAGCCCCAGCATTTT.

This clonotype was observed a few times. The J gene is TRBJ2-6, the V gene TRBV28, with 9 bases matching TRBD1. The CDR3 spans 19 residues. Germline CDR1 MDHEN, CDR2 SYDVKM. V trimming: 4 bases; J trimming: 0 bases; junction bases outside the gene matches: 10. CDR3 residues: CASSYFPQTGGSGANVLTF. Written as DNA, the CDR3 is TGTGCCAGCAGTTACTTTCCCCAGACAGGGGGCTCTGGGGCCAACGTCCTGACTTTC.

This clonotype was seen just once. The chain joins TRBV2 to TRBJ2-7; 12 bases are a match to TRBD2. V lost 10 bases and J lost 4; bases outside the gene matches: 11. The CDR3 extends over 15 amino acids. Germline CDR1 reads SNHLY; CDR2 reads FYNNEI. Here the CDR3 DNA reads TGTGCCACAACTCCTCTAGCGGGAGGGCTGTACGAGCAGTACTTC. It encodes CATTPLAGGLYEQYF. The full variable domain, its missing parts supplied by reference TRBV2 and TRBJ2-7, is EPEVTQTPSHQVTQMGQEVILRCVPISNHLYFYWYRQILGQKVEFLVSFYNNEISEKSEIFDDQFSVERPDGSNFTLKIRSTKLEDSAMYFCATTPLAGGLYEQYFGPGTRLTVT.

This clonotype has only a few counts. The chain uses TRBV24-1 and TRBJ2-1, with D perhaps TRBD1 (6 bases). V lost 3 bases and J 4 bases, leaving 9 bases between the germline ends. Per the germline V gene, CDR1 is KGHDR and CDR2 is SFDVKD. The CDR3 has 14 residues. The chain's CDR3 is CATSDTGQYNEQFF. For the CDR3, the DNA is TGTGCCACCAGTGATACCGGACAGTACAATGAGCAGTTCTTC.